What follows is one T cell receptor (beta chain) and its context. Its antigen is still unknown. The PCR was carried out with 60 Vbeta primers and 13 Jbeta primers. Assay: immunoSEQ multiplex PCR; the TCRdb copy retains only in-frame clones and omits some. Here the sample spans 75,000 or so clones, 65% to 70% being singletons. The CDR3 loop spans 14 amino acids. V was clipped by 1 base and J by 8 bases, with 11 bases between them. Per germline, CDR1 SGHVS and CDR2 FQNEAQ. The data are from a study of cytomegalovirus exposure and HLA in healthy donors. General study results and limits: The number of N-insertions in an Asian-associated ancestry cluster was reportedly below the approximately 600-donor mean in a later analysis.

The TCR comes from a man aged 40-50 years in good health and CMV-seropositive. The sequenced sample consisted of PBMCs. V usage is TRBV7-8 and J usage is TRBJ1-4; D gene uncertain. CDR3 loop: CASSLDLSGEKLFF. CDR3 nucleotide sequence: TGTGCCAGCAGCTTAGATCTTTCGGGGGAAAAACTGTTTTTT. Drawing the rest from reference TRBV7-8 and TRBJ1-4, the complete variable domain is GAGVSQSPRYKVAKRGQDVALRCDPISGHVSLFWYQQALGQGPEFLTYFQNEAQLDKSGLPSDRFFAERPEGSVSTLKIQRTQQEDSAVYLCASSLDLSGEKLFFGSGTQLSVL.